The rows below give T cell receptor beta chains drawn from one sample of a study of T cell repertoires in cytomegalovirus infection. These receptors are not linked to any known antigen. MiXCR, applied by TCRdb to the reads, yields one record per CDR3 protein. Here the sample spans 200,000 or so distinct CDR3 sequences, 35% to 40% being singletons. The source was CD8+ T cells from cultured PBMCs, collected from culture after CMV antigen stimulation. The receptors were gathered from a human donor in good health (CMV status not recorded). Some clones in this sample may be carry-over from other donors' samples. Each CDR3 is given without its conserved first and last residue.

CDR3 protein: ASLGPDSHSGANVLT
V gene: TRBV6-6

CDR3 protein: ASSSTMDSGELF
V gene: TRBV7-2

CDR3 protein: ASSTTGNPEAF
V gene: TRBV5-6

CDR3 protein: ASSPLGTSGSTDTQY
V gene: TRBV18

CDR3 protein: ASSDEGELF
V gene: TRBV6-8

CDR3 protein: ASSPGDREAYEQY
V gene: TRBV5-4

CDR3 protein: ASSFPGQRTYEQY
V gene: TRBV5-1

CDR3 protein: ASSPRTGRDNEQF
V gene: TRBV6-6

CDR3 protein: ASSYSTGQESYEQY
V gene: TRBV6-5

CDR3 protein: ASSIRDTSYEQY
V gene: TRBV19

CDR3 protein: ASSFRSSLYEQY
V gene: TRBV7-2

CDR3 protein: ASSQDIPGNGGAWDTQY
V gene: TRBV4-2